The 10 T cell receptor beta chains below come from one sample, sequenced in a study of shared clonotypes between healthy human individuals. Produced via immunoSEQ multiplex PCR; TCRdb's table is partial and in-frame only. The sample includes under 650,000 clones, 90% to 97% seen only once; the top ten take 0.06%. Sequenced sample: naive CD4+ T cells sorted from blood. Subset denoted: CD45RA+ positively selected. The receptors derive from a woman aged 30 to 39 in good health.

The CDR3 nucleotides read TGTGCCAGCAGCGTGCGGAAACCAGGGACAGGGACTCGCGAGCAGTACTTC. As protein: CASSVRKPGTGTREQYF. The chain recombines TRBV7-9 with TRBJ2-7, with 9 bases aligning to TRBD1. The CDR3 consists of 17 residues. The ends lost 5 bases at V and 6 bases at J; junction bases unmatched: 17. The germline V gene encodes CDR1 SEHNR and CDR2 FQNEAQ (reference sequence).

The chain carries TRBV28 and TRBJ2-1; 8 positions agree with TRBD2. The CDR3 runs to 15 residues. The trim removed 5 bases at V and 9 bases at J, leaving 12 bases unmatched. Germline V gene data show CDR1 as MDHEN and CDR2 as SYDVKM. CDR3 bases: TGTGCCAGCAGTGATCCGGGACTAGGGCTTTTTGAGCAGTTCTTC. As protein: CASSDPGLGLFEQFF. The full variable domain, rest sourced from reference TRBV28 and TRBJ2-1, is DVKVTQSSRYLVKRTGEKVFLECVQDMDHENMFWYRQDPGLGLRLIYFSYDVKMKEKGDIPEGYSVSREKKERFSLILESASTNQTSMYLCASSDPGLGLFEQFFGPGTRLTVL.

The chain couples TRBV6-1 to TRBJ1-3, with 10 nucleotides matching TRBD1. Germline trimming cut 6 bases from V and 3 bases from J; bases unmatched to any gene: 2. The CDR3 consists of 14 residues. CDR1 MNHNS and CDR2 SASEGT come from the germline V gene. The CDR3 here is CASSGTGDGNTIYF. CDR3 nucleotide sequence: TGTGCCAGCAGCGGGACAGGGGATGGAAACACCATATATTTT.

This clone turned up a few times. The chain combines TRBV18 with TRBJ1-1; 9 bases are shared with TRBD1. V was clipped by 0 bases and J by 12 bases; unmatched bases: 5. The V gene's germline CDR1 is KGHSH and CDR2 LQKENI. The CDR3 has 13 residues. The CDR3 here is CASSPPGQGRTFF. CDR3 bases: TGTGCCAGCTCACCACCGGGACAGGGTCGGACTTTCTTT.

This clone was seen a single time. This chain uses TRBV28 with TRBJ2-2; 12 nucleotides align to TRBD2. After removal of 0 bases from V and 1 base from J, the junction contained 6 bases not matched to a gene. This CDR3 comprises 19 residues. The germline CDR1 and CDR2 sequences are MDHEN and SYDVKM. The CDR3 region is CASSLWVLAGGLNTGELFF. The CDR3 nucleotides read TGTGCCAGCAGTTTATGGGTGCTAGCGGGAGGGCTGAACACCGGGGAGCTGTTTTTT.

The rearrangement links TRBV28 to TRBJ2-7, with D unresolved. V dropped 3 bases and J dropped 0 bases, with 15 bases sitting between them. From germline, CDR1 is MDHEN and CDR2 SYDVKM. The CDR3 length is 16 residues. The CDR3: CASSFPIGSDSYEQYF. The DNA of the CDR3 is TGTGCCAGCAGTTTCCCGATAGGGTCCGACTCCTACGAGCAGTACTTC.

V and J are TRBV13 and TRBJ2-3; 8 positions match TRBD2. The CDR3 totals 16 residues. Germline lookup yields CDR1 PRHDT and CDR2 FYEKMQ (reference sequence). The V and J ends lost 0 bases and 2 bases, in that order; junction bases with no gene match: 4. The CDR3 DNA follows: TGTGCCAGCAGCTTAGGGGCGGGAGGAAACACAGATACGCAGTATTTT. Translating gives CASSLGAGGNTDTQYF.

The CDR3 loop reads CASRWDPGRGTQYF. The DNA of the CDR3 is TGTGCCAGCCGCTGGGACCCCGGCCGCGGGACCCAGTACTTC. This chain links TRBV28 with TRBJ2-5; D tentatively fits TRBD1 or TRBD2 (5 bases each). V gave up 8 bases and J gave up 7 bases, with 20 bases separating them. Germline lookup yields CDR1 MDHEN and CDR2 SYDVKM. This CDR3 is 14 amino acids long.

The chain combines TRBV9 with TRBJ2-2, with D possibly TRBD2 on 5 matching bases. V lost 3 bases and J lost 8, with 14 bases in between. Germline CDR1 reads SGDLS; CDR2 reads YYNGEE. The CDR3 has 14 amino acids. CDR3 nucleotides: TGTGCCAGCAGCGCGCCCCGGCGGGTAGGGGAGCTGTTTTTT. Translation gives CASSAPRRVGELFF.

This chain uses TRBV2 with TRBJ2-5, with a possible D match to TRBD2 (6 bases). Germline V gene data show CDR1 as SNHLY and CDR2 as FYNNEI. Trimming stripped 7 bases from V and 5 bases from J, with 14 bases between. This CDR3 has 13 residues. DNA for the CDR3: TGTGCCAGCACGGAGGGAGCGCGGGAGACCCAGTACTTC. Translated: CASTEGARETQYF.